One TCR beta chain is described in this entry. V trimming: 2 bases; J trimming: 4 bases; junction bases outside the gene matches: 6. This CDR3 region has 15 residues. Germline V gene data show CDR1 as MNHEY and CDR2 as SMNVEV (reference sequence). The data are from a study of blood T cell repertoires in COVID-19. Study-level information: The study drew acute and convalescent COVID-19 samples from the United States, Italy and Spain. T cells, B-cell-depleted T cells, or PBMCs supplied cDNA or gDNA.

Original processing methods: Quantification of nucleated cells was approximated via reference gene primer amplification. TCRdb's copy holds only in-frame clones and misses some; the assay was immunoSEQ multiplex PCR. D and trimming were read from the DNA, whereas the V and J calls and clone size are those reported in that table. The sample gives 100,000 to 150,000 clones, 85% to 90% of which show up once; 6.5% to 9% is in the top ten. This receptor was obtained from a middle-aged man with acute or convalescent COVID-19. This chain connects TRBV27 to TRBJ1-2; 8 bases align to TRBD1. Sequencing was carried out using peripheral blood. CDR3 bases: TGTGCCAGCAGTTTAGTGGGTGGGACAGGCTATGGCTACACCTTC. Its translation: CASSLVGGTGYGYTF.